These T cell receptor beta chains were read from a single sample in a study of blood T cell repertoires in COVID-19. This table comes from immunoSEQ multiplex PCR, and its TCRdb copy is limited to in-frame clones, with some not included. The sample shows 450,000 to 600,000 clones, roughly nine tenths of them seen only once. The sequencing sample was made of PBMCs or T cells enriched from blood (not recorded which). The receptors shown here come from a woman younger than 30 who had recovered from COVID-19. Both conserved end residues are part of each CDR3. A D gene is named only where the DNA matches it firmly. Expanded clones get a size class; other rows say once, few or many, or leave the size out.

j_call | d_call | clone_size | v_call | cdr3_aa | cdr3_nt
TRBJ2-7 | TRBD1 | NA | TRBV7-9 | CASSSGTGGYEQYF | TGTGCCAGCAGCTCCGGGACAGGGGGGTACGAGCAGTACTTC
TRBJ2-5 | NA | NA | TRBV5-1 | CASSLDGEETQYF | TGCGCCAGCAGCTTGGATGGAGAAGAGACCCAGTACTTC
TRBJ1-1 | TRBD1 | NA | TRBV12-5 | CASGLSRTGGNEAFF | TGTGCTAGTGGTTTGTCCCGGACAGGGGGCAATGAAGCTTTCTTT
TRBJ2-7 | NA | NA | TRBV7-7 | CASSPGPQDEQYF | TGTGCCAGCAGCCCTGGTCCCCAGGACGAGCAGTACTTC
TRBJ1-4 | TRBD1 | NA | TRBV10-3 | CAISERQGSNEKLFF | TGTGCCATCAGTGAGAGACAGGGATCTAATGAAAAACTGTTTTTT
TRBJ1-1 | NA | once | TRBV28 | CASSFEGGVTEAFF | TGTGCCAGCAGTTTTGAGGGGGGGGTTACTGAAGCTTTCTTT
TRBJ2-5 | NA | NA | TRBV5-1 | CASSLGSEMVTQYF | TGCGCCAGCAGCTTGGGTAGCGAGATGGTGACCCAGTACTTC
TRBJ1-3 | TRBD1 | NA | TRBV30 | CAWGTGVRNTIYF | TGTGCCTGGGGTACAGGGGTTCGAAACACCATATATTTT
TRBJ2-7 | TRBD1 | NA | TRBV5-3 | CARSRTPGQGAQEQYF | TGTGCCAGAAGTCGCACTCCGGGACAGGGGGCTCAAGAGCAGTACTTC
TRBJ2-3 | NA | NA | TRBV4-2 | CASSQDRGTVLPDTQYF | TGTGCCAGCAGCCAAGATAGGGGAACAGTACTTCCAGATACGCAGTATTTT
TRBJ1-2 | TRBD1 | NA | TRBV29-1 | CSVEGQGADGYTF | TGCAGCGTTGAAGGACAGGGGGCGGATGGCTACACCTTC
TRBJ1-6 | NA | NA | TRBV5-1 | CASSLFLQNSPLHF | TGCGCCAGCAGCTTATTTCTTCAGAATTCACCCCTCCACTTT
TRBJ2-2 | NA | NA | TRBV3-1/TRBV3-2 | CASSLRDSLTGELFF | TGTGCCAGCAGCCTCCGGGACTCTCTCACCGGGGAGCTGTTTTTT
TRBJ1-1 | TRBD1 | NA | TRBV19 | CASSAGTEEGEAFF | TGTGCCAGTAGTGCCGGGACAGAGGAGGGTGAAGCTTTCTTT
TRBJ1-2 | TRBD1 | many | TRBV4-2 | CASSPSGTGGGYGYTF | TGTGCCAGCAGCCCAAGTGGGACAGGGGGCGGCTATGGCTACACCTTC